This passage covers 27 T cell receptor beta chains from one sample sequenced in a study of neoadjuvant anti-PD-1 for oral cavity cancer. Time point of the sample: after neoadjuvant nivolumab, at surgical resection. Data came from immunoSEQ multiplex PCR; TCRdb stores just in-frame clones and leaves some out. The table has roughly 14,000 clones, around 71% seen once. The sample in question was PBMCs, obtained after nivolumab (anti-PD-1) treatment. All receptors come from a person aged 40 to 85 with oral cavity squamous cell carcinoma.

This clone occurred a few times. This chain uses TRBV11-2 with TRBJ2-7; D possibly corresponds to TRBD2 (6 bases). V lost 1 base and J lost 7, with 23 bases in between. The V gene's germline CDR1 is SGHAT and CDR2 FQNNGV. The CDR3 has 17 amino acids. As DNA, the CDR3 is TGTGCCAGCAGCTTAGGGGGAGCCTGGGGAGGACCGCTAGAGCAGTACTTC. Residues: CASSLGGAWGGPLEQYF.

The chain joins TRBV6-5 to TRBJ2-1; possibly TRBD2 for D (6 bases). The germline CDR1 and CDR2 sequences are MNHEY and SVGAGI. V lost 8 bases, J lost 6 bases, and 20 bases lay in between. This CDR3 comprises 15 residues. The CDR3 sequence: CASRAAGSGPNEQFF. The DNA of the CDR3 is TGTGCCAGCCGTGCCGCCGGGAGTGGTCCCAATGAGCAGTTCTTC.

This chain joins TRBV10-3 and TRBJ1-1, with 7 bases fitting TRBD1. Germline assignment: CDR1 ENHRY and CDR2 SYGVKD. This CDR3 comprises 15 residues. Losses at the gene ends were 4 bases for V and 3 bases for J; bases not matched to a gene: 8. This CDR3 is CAISVEGQDDTEAFF. The CDR3 coding sequence is TGTGCCATCAGTGTTGAAGGACAGGACGACACTGAAGCTTTCTTT.

The V call is TRBV2, the J call TRBJ1-2; D is undetermined. Per germline, CDR1 SNHLY and CDR2 FYNNEI. This CDR3 comprises 14 residues. V was shortened by 6 bases and J by 3 bases, with 14 bases between the two germline ends. The CDR3: CASSRTEDYYGYTF. The CDR3 region has the DNA TGTGCCAGCAGCCGAACCGAGGATTACTATGGCTACACCTTC.

This sequence joins TRBV25-1 and TRBJ1-5, with D perhaps TRBD1 (5 bases). Germline V lookup: CDR1 MGHDK, CDR2 SYGVNS. V shed 2 bases and J shed 5 bases, with 10 bases lying between them. CDR3 length equals 14 residues. The CDR3 sequence: CASSERRGDQPQHF. The CDR3 DNA sequence: TGTGCCAGCAGTGAACGGAGGGGAGATCAGCCCCAGCATTTT.

Here the CDR3 DNA reads TGTGCCAGCAGCGTAGGCCCCCCCGGGGAGCTGTTTTTT. Translation gives CASSVGPPGELFF. The J gene is TRBJ2-2, the V gene TRBV9; D call uncertain. The CDR3 length is 13 residues. Trimming removed 0 bases from V and 6 bases from J, with 6 bases in between. Germline CDR1 and CDR2: SGDLS and YYNGEE.

The V call is TRBV27, the J call TRBJ1-1; unclear D gene. The germline gives CDR1 MNHEY, CDR2 SMNVEV (reference sequence). With 7 bases removed from V and 0 bases from J, the gap between germline ends came to 9 bases. The length of the CDR3 is 13 residues. The CDR3 nucleotides read TGTGCCAGCATGCAGACCCTGAACACTGAAGCTTTCTTT. Translating it yields CASMQTLNTEAFF.

The J gene is TRBJ1-2, the V gene TRBV7-8; D remains unclear. The length of the CDR3 is 12 residues. From germline, CDR1 is SGHVS and CDR2 FQNEAQ. V gave up 7 bases and J gave up 2 bases, with 8 bases separating them. The CDR3 protein is CASTSGNYGYTF. The DNA for the CDR3 is TGTGCCAGCACCTCCGGGAACTATGGCTACACCTTC.

The rearrangement uses TRBV7-8 and TRBJ2-7; D uncertain. The germline CDR1 and CDR2 sequences are SGHVS and FQNEAQ. The V gene lost 3 bases and the J gene lost 3 bases, with 12 bases spanning the gap. The CDR3 totals 14 residues. The DNA for the CDR3 is TGTGCCAGCAGCTTCAACGGGTCCCACTACGAGCAGTACTTC. As protein: CASSFNGSHYEQYF.

This clone was seen more than once but under ten times. The chain uses TRBV4-1 and TRBJ2-2; no definite D call. This CDR3 has 16 residues. Trimming took off 0 bases at V and 0 bases at J, with 8 bases between the two ends. The germline gives CDR1 MGHRA, CDR2 YSYEKL. CDR3 loop: CASSQEGGANTGELFF. Written as DNA, the CDR3 is TGCGCCAGCAGCCAAGAGGGCGGTGCGAACACCGGGGAGCTGTTTTTT.

V usage is TRBV5-1 and J usage is TRBJ2-2, with 9 positions matching TRBD1. Per germline, CDR1 SGHRS and CDR2 YFSETQ. V shed 3 bases and J 0 bases; nucleotides not matched to a gene: 3. The CDR3 has 16 amino acids. The CDR3 protein is CASSWGTGSNTGELFF. The DNA of the CDR3 is TGCGCCAGCAGCTGGGGGACAGGGTCGAACACCGGGGAGCTGTTTTTT.

This chain connects TRBV30 to TRBJ2-2, with D uncertain. Germline V gene lookup returns CDR1 GTSNPN and CDR2 SVGIG (reference sequence). V was clipped by 0 bases and J by 4 bases, with 9 bases between them. The CDR3 loop spans 14 amino acids. In DNA form, the CDR3 reads TGTGCCTGGAGTGTAGGCGTTCGCACCGGGGAGCTGTTTTTT. It specifies CAWSVGVRTGELFF.

In DNA form, the CDR3 reads TGCGCCAGCCAGCCACAGACGAACACTGAAGCTTTCTTT. As protein: CASQPQTNTEAFF. The rearrangement links TRBV10-2 to TRBJ1-1; D call uncertain. The CDR3 spans 13 residues. Germline CDR1 WSHSY, CDR2 SAAADI. Trimming removed 8 bases from V and 1 base from J, with 11 bases in between.

J is TRBJ2-2 and V is TRBV28; TRBD1 might be the D (5 bases). The V and J ends lost 6 bases and 1 base respectively, with 9 bases between them. The germline CDR1 and CDR2 sequences are MDHEN and SYDVKM. The CDR3 sequence is 14 residues long. The CDR3 sequence is CASSITGNTGELFF. CDR3 nucleotide sequence: TGTGCCAGCAGCATCACAGGGAACACCGGGGAGCTGTTTTTT.

This clone was found once. This chain connects TRBV6-6 to TRBJ2-7; D gene unclear. The CDR3 extends over 11 amino acids. V dropped 2 bases and J dropped 6 bases, with 5 bases sitting between them. Germline values: CDR1 MNHNY, CDR2 SVGAGI (reference sequence). The CDR3 sequence: CASSYKGEQYF. CDR3 bases: TGTGCCAGCAGTTACAAGGGCGAGCAGTACTTC.

The chain recombines TRBV6-5 with TRBJ1-4; 8 bases fit TRBD1. V was clipped by 2 bases and J by 7 bases; unmatched bases: 3. Germline values: CDR1 MNHEY, CDR2 SVGAGI. The CDR3 covers 14 residues. The CDR3 nucleotides read TGTGCCAGCAGTTACGACAGGGGTCGTGAAAAACTGTTTTTT. It encodes CASSYDRGREKLFF.

V gene TRBV7-2 combines with J gene TRBJ2-3; D not certain. Deletions cut 4 bases from V and 6 bases from J, with 14 bases between. The CDR3 spans 14 residues. CDR1 SGHTA and CDR2 FQGNSA come from the germline V gene. CDR3: CASSSPGSPDTQYF. The CDR3 DNA sequence: TGTGCCAGCAGCTCCCCGGGCAGCCCGGATACGCAGTATTTT.

This chain links TRBV11-3 with TRBJ2-3, with D tentatively TRBD2 (5 bases). The ends were cut back, 5 bases at V and 4 bases at J, with 10 bases in the middle. CDR1 is SGHNT, CDR2 YENEEA, per germline. There are 13 residues in the CDR3. The CDR3 nucleotides are TGTGCCAGCAGCAGCGACTACTCAGATACGCAGTATTTT. Protein: CASSSDYSDTQYF. Looking up the rest from reference TRBV11-3 and TRBJ2-3 gives the full variable domain: EAGVVQSPRYKIIEKKQPVAFWCNPISGHNTLYWYLQNLGQGPELLIRYENEEAVDDSQLPKDRFSAERLKGVDSTLKIQPAELGDSAVYLCASSSDYSDTQYFGPGTRLTVL.

This rearrangement joins TRBV4-2 to TRBJ1-5, with unresolved D. The CDR3 has 19 residues. V lost 1 base and J 0 bases, leaving 19 bases between the germline ends. CDR1 and CDR2 (germline): LGHNA, YNFKEQ. In DNA, the CDR3 is TGTGCCAGCAGCCAAGGGGATGAGGGCGGAAGGTCTAGCAATCAGCCCCAGCATTTT. It codes for CASSQGDEGGRSSNQPQHF.

V is TRBV4-1 and J is TRBJ2-1, with 7 bases aligning to TRBD1. The V segment lost 6 bases and the J segment 1 base; nucleotides outside the gene matches: 9. CDR3 size: 16 residues. The germline V gene encodes CDR1 MGHRA and CDR2 YSYEKL. The CDR3 loop reads CASSRIGGESYNEQFF. The CDR3 nucleotides read TGCGCCAGCAGTCGGATAGGGGGCGAGTCCTACAATGAGCAGTTCTTC.

The genes are TRBV4-1 and TRBJ2-7; the match to TRBD2 covers 7 bases. CDR3 size: 16 residues. Germline V gene data show CDR1 as MGHRA and CDR2 as YSYEKL. The V segment lost 0 bases and the J segment 6 bases; nucleotides outside the gene matches: 11. Here the CDR3 reads CASSQEEGLGLLEQYF. Written as DNA, the CDR3 is TGCGCCAGCAGCCAAGAAGAGGGTCTGGGACTACTCGAGCAGTACTTC.

The chain joins TRBV10-3 to TRBJ2-2, with 7 bases lining up with TRBD2. CDR1 is ENHRY and CDR2 is SYGVKD in the germline V gene. V dropped 0 bases and J dropped 2; count of bases not matched to a gene: 3. This CDR3 is 16 amino acids long. The CDR3 sequence is CAISESGGGNTGELFF. In DNA form, the CDR3 reads TGTGCCATCAGTGAGTCCGGCGGGGGAAACACCGGGGAGCTGTTTTTT.

This clone was counted a few times. The chain couples TRBV30 to TRBJ2-1; D possibly uses TRBD1 or TRBD2 (6 bases each). The CDR3 runs to 12 residues. Trimming shortened V by 5 bases and J by 7 bases, and 12 bases separated the two germline ends. Germline CDR1 reads GTSNPN; CDR2 reads SVGIG (reference sequence). CDR3: CAWSRGRNEQFF. The CDR3 DNA reads TGTGCCTGGTCAAGGGGGAGGAATGAGCAGTTCTTC.

The genes are TRBV9 and TRBJ2-1; TRBD2 matches at 7 bases. From germline, CDR1 is SGDLS and CDR2 YYNGEE. The ends lost 0 bases at V and 6 bases at J; junction bases unmatched: 6. CDR3 size: 15 residues. This CDR3 reads CASSVGGGAINEQFF. The CDR3 DNA is TGTGCCAGCAGCGTAGGGGGAGGGGCCATCAATGAGCAGTTCTTC.

The V and J genes are TRBV6-1 and TRBJ2-3; D possibly corresponds to TRBD1 (6 bases). The germline V gene encodes CDR1 MNHNS and CDR2 SASEGT. The V end lost 5 bases, the J end lost 1 base, and 10 bases lay between the germline ends. CDR3 size: 14 residues. For the CDR3, the DNA is TGTGCCAGCAGTTCCCGGACAGGCACAGATACGCAGTATTTT. This sequence encodes CASSSRTGTDTQYF.

The CDR3 nucleotides read TGTGCCAGCAGCTTAAGGGGGGCAAAGGGGTGGGACACTGAAGCTTTCTTT. This encodes CASSLRGAKGWDTEAFF. The chain links TRBV7-2 to TRBJ1-1, with D perhaps matching TRBD1 (6 bases). The CDR3 loop spans 17 amino acids. The ends were cut back, 2 bases at V and 3 bases at J, with 19 bases in the middle. Germline V gives CDR1 SGHTA, CDR2 FQGNSA.

The chain employs TRBV5-5 and TRBJ2-1, with TRBD1 matching 7 bases. Germline V lookup: CDR1 SGHKS, CDR2 YYEKEE (reference sequence). The V gene end was trimmed by 2 bases and the J gene end by 7 bases; junction bases not matched to a gene: 9. This CDR3 is built from 15 residues. The chain's CDR3 is CASSFYSGTANEQFF. The CDR3 DNA reads as TGTGCCAGCAGCTTCTATTCCGGGACAGCTAATGAGCAGTTCTTC.